Below are 27 T cell receptor beta chains sequenced from a single sample in a study of a mutant IDH1 vaccine in newly diagnosed glioma. These receptors have no known antigen. Some clones are missing from TCRdb's copy, which holds only in-frame ones; the method was immunoSEQ multiplex PCR. Altogether about 84,000 clones are present, approximately 78% being singletons, with the ten largest covering 4% to 5.5%. Time point reported: week 47, end of study. Doses comprised 300 ug of mutant IDH1 20-mer peptide each, plus topical imiquimod. The specimen comprised PBMCs, sampled from a glioma patient whose treatment included an IDH1 peptide vaccine. The receptors originated from a man aged 40-55 years with glioma.

The rearrangement uses TRBV19 and TRBJ2-1, with 11 bases matching TRBD2. The germline V gene encodes CDR1 LNHDA and CDR2 SQIVND (reference sequence). The CDR3 sequence is 15 residues long. V lost 3 bases, J lost 8 bases, and 6 bases stayed unmatched. The CDR3 loop is CASSIGTSGSDEQFF. CDR3 DNA sequence: TGTGCCAGTAGTATCGGAACTAGCGGGAGTGATGAGCAGTTCTTC.

This chain joins TRBV9 and TRBJ2-2; D might be TRBD1 or TRBD2, each matching 6 bases. V was clipped by 4 bases and J by 1 base, with 11 bases between them. Germline loops: CDR1 SGDLS, CDR2 YYNGEE. CDR3 length equals 15 residues. The CDR3 protein is CASSRGQRNTGELFF. The DNA of the CDR3 is TGTGCCAGCAGCCGGGGGCAGAGGAACACCGGGGAGCTGTTTTTT.

The chain has TRBV6-5 and TRBJ1-6; tentative D call: TRBD1 (6 bases). The V and J ends lost 2 bases and 7 bases respectively, with 12 bases between them. The CDR3 contains 15 residues. Germline lookup yields CDR1 MNHEY and CDR2 SVGAGI. As DNA, the CDR3 is TGTGCCAGCAGTTACCAGGGGCTAAGGAATTCACCCCTCCACTTT. As protein: CASSYQGLRNSPLHF.

The chain links TRBV6-1 to TRBJ1-1; D possibly corresponds to TRBD1 (5 bases). V shed 5 bases and J shed 6 bases, with 16 bases lying between them. This CDR3 region has 14 residues. Germline V CDR1 and CDR2: MNHNS, SASEGT. CDR3 amino acids: CASSQARGIAEAFF. CDR3 sequence (DNA): TGTGCCAGCAGTCAGGCCCGGGGGATCGCTGAAGCTTTCTTT.

This sequence joins TRBV6-1 and TRBJ1-5; tentative D call: TRBD1 (5 bases). The CDR3 spans 15 residues. Looked up from germline, CDR1 is MNHNS and CDR2 is SASEGT. The V end was cut by 5 bases, the J end by 2 bases, with 13 bases between. CDR3 sequence: CASSWGGSGNQPQHF. The CDR3 coding sequence is TGTGCCAGCAGTTGGGGCGGGTCGGGCAATCAGCCCCAGCATTTT.

This clone was detected only a few times. This chain uses TRBV4-3 with TRBJ1-1, with no clear D. The germline V and J ends were trimmed by 0 bases and 5 bases, with 13 bases remaining between them. In germline, CDR1 is LGHNA, CDR2 YSLEER. The CDR3 consists of 15 residues. The CDR3 nucleotides are TGCGCCAGCAGCCAAGATCAAAGGGATTTTACTGAAGCTTTCTTT. Residues: CASSQDQRDFTEAFF.

The CDR3 nucleotides are TGTGCCAGCAGCCAAGTCCGACAGGGTTTACAGCCCCAGCATTTT. Protein sequence: CASSQVRQGLQPQHF. The chain joins TRBV4-2 to TRBJ1-5, with 7 bases fitting TRBD1. Germline trimming cut 1 base from V and 7 bases from J; bases unmatched to any gene: 7. Germline CDR1 LGHNA, CDR2 YNFKEQ. The CDR3 contains 15 residues.

The V call is TRBV14, the J call TRBJ2-7; tentative D call: TRBD1 (6 bases). CDR1 SGHDN and CDR2 FVKESK come from the germline V gene. Trimming stripped 0 bases from V and 10 bases from J, with 13 bases between. The CDR3 covers 13 residues. The CDR3 DNA follows: TGTGCCAGCAGCCAAGATCAGGGGCGCGCTCAGTACTTC. As protein: CASSQDQGRAQYF.

This chain uses TRBV2 with TRBJ2-1, with TRBD2 identical over 8 bases. J was trimmed by 3 bases and V by 11 bases; bases with no gene match: 9. Germline lookup yields CDR1 SNHLY and CDR2 FYNNEI. CDR3 length: 14 amino acids. The CDR3 protein is CADKLAESYNEQFF. The DNA of the CDR3 is TGTGCCGACAAACTAGCGGAAAGCTACAATGAGCAGTTCTTC.

The gene calls are TRBV4-2 and TRBJ2-3; 9 bases fit TRBD2. V shed 0 bases, J shed 2 bases, and the junction held 3 bases outside the gene matches. The CDR3 loop spans 16 amino acids. Germline CDR1 reads LGHNA; CDR2 reads YNFKEQ. The CDR3 DNA reads TGTGCCAGCAGCCAAGATAGACTAGCGGTCACAGATACGCAGTATTTT. It codes for CASSQDRLAVTDTQYF.

The J gene is TRBJ2-1, the V gene TRBV2; either TRBD1 or TRBD2 may supply D (6 bases each). Germline V gene data show CDR1 as SNHLY and CDR2 as FYNNEI. The CDR3 sequence is 13 residues long. V gave up 7 bases and J gave up 8 bases, with 15 bases separating them. For the CDR3, the DNA is TGTGCCAGCATGCTACAGGGAGGCGATGAGCAGTTCTTC. It encodes CASMLQGGDEQFF.

CDR3 nucleotide sequence: TGTGCCAGTAGTCTCCGCGGACAGGGTTTAAATCAGCCCCAGCATTTT. The encoded protein is CASSLRGQGLNQPQHF. The chain links TRBV19 to TRBJ1-5, with 8 nucleotides matching TRBD1. Germline CDR1 and CDR2: LNHDA and SQIVND (reference sequence). V shed 5 bases and J 4 bases; nucleotides not matched to a gene: 10. The CDR3 totals 16 residues.

This chain connects TRBV10-3 to TRBJ2-2; a possible D gene is TRBD1 (6 bases). V lost 3 bases, J lost 0 bases, and 8 bases lay in between. Germline V CDR1 and CDR2: ENHRY, SYGVKD. The CDR3 contains 15 residues. The CDR3 is CAISDRDTNTGELFF. The CDR3 DNA reads TGTGCCATCAGTGACAGGGACACGAACACCGGGGAGCTGTTTTTT.

The chain couples TRBV4-2 to TRBJ2-1; the match to TRBD2 covers 7 bases. V lost 0 bases and J lost 0; bases outside the gene matches: 8. CDR3 length equals 18 residues. Germline CDR1 and CDR2: LGHNA and YNFKEQ. The CDR3, as DNA: TGTGCCAGCAGCCAAGATCTGGGGGGACTATCCTCCTACAATGAGCAGTTCTTC. Translated, it gives CASSQDLGGLSSYNEQFF.

This clone was counted once. The chain is built from TRBV4-3 and TRBJ1-3, with D hard to call. The CDR3 totals 16 residues. Germline-derived CDR1 and CDR2 are LGHNA and YSLEER. The V end was cut by 3 bases, the J end by 2 bases, with 14 bases between. DNA for the CDR3: TGCGCCAGCAGCCAGGACGTGCAGTTACCTGGAAACACCATATATTTT. This translates into CASSQDVQLPGNTIYF.

The chain couples TRBV11-3 to TRBJ1-1, with D perhaps matching TRBD1 (5 bases). Germline V gene sequence: CDR1 SGHNT, CDR2 YENEEA. Trimming removed 3 bases from V and 1 base from J, with 12 bases in between. The CDR3 totals 15 residues. The DNA for the CDR3 is TGTGCCAGCAGCTTGGGGTTGGGGCAGAACACTGAAGCTTTCTTT. Translation gives CASSLGLGQNTEAFF.

V is TRBV30 and J is TRBJ1-1; a weak D match, TRBD1 (5 bases). CDR1 and CDR2 from the germline V gene are GTSNPN and SVGIG (reference sequence). The CDR3 totals 16 residues. Trimming removed 0 bases at V and 5 bases at J, with 19 bases between. CDR3 DNA: TGTGCCTGGAGTGTACGACGGAGCCAGGGCGTAACTGAAGCTTTCTTT. Translating it yields CAWSVRRSQGVTEAFF. Using reference TRBV30 and TRBJ1-1 for the parts outside the CDR3, the full variable domain is SQTIHQWPATLVQPVGSPLSLECTVEGTSNPNLYWYRQAAGRGLQLLFYSVGIGQISSEVPQNLSASRPQDRQFILSSKKLLLSDSGFYLCAWSVRRSQGVTEAFFGQGTRLTVV.

The chain carries TRBV7-8 and TRBJ1-3; D unresolved. CDR1 and CDR2 (germline): SGHVS, FQNEAQ. Between the trimmed V and J ends, which lost 1 base and 0 bases, there was a span of 4 bases. This CDR3 comprises 14 residues. CDR3 coding DNA: TGTGCCAGCAGCTTAGACAACTCTGGAAACACCATATATTTT. Protein product: CASSLDNSGNTIYF.

This clone showed up just once. V is TRBV6-1 and J is TRBJ2-7; D remains unclear. The CDR3 is 15 amino acids. The V gene's germline CDR1 is MNHNS and CDR2 SASEGT. Trimming left V 0 bases short and J 0 bases short, with 9 bases between. The CDR3 bases are TGTGCCAGCAGTGAAGCGGGTGCGGCCTCCTACGAGCAGTACTTC. It codes for CASSEAGAASYEQYF.

The rearrangement uses TRBV29-1 and TRBJ2-7; 10 bases match TRBD2. This CDR3 contains 13 residues. Trimming at V came to 4 bases and at J to 4 bases, leaving 4 bases not matched to a gene. Germline V gives CDR1 SQVTM, CDR2 ANQGSEA. CDR3 amino acids: CSVVASGSYEQYF. The CDR3 DNA is TGCAGCGTTGTGGCTAGCGGGAGTTACGAGCAGTACTTC.

This chain uses TRBV18 with TRBJ2-7, with unresolved D. The CDR3 has 15 amino acids. V dropped 3 bases and J dropped 0 bases, with 12 bases sitting between them. Germline loops: CDR1 KGHSH, CDR2 LQKENI. For the CDR3, the DNA is TGTGCCAGCTCACCGATCCTGTCAAGCTCCTACGAGCAGTACTTC. Translating gives CASSPILSSSYEQYF. The complete variable domain, with remaining parts taken from reference TRBV18 and TRBJ2-7, reads NAGVMQNPRHLVRRRGQEARLRCSPMKGHSHVYWYRQLPEEGLKFMVYLQKENIIDESGMPKERFSAEFPKEGPSILRIQQVVRGDSAAYFCASSPILSSSYEQYFGPGTRLTVT.

This sequence joins TRBV28 and TRBJ1-3, with TRBD1 matching 7 bases. CDR1 and CDR2 (germline): MDHEN, SYDVKM. Unmatched junction bases numbered 11, after V lost 8 bases and J lost 1 base. This CDR3 has 16 amino acids. CDR3: CASGRTGLQSGNTIYF. CDR3 bases: TGTGCCAGCGGTCGGACAGGCCTCCAATCTGGAAACACCATATATTTT.

The V call is TRBV6-5, the J call TRBJ1-2; D gene uncertain. Germline loops: CDR1 MNHEY, CDR2 SVGAGI. The CDR3 spans 13 residues. With 6 bases removed from V and 4 bases from J, the gap between germline ends came to 12 bases. The CDR3: CASSPRGSYGYTF. The CDR3 coding sequence is TGTGCCAGCAGCCCCCGGGGTTCCTATGGCTACACCTTC.

To note about this clone: The germline gene is not matched at one end of the junction; a read error may be the cause. The gene calls are TRBV7-7 and TRBJ2-1; D possibly corresponds to TRBD1 (5 bases). Germline V gene sequence: CDR1 SSHAT, CDR2 FNYEAQ (reference sequence). CDR3 length equals 15 residues. DNA for the CDR3: TGTGCTAGCAGCTTACAAGGGGCCCCCTACAATGAGCAGTTCTTC. It codes for CASSLQGAPYNEQFF. The whole variable domain, remainder taken from reference TRBV7-7 and TRBJ2-1, is GAGVSQSPRYKVTKRGQDVTLRCDPISSHATLYWYQQALGQGPEFLTYFNYEAQPDKSGLPSDRFSAERPEGSISTLTIQRTEQRDSAMYRCASSLQGAPYNEQFFGPGTRLTVL.

The V call is TRBV10-3, the J call TRBJ2-5, with D possibly TRBD1 on 5 matching bases. Trimming removed 10 bases at V and 5 bases at J, with 17 bases between. The V gene's germline CDR1 is ENHRY and CDR2 SYGVKD. This CDR3 is 13 amino acids long. The CDR3: CATRSPGMETQYF. As DNA, the CDR3 is TGTGCCACCCGTAGTCCAGGGATGGAGACCCAGTACTTC.

This chain connects TRBV6-1 to TRBJ2-5; D unresolved. Germline CDR1 MNHNS, CDR2 SASEGT. Trimming took 4 bases from V and 5 from J, leaving 11 bases between them. The CDR3 sequence is 13 residues long. For the CDR3, the DNA is TGTGCCAGCAGTGGGGCCTCTCGGGAGACCCAGTACTTC. The encoded protein is CASSGASRETQYF.

This clone was recorded a few times. The J gene is TRBJ1-6, the V gene TRBV4-3, with D tentatively TRBD1 (6 bases). V shed 4 bases and J shed 9 bases, with 16 bases lying between them. Germline CDR1 is LGHNA and CDR2 is YSLEER. The CDR3 runs 15 residues. DNA for the CDR3: TGCGCCAGCAGCCTCATAACTGGCAGGGGTTCACCCCTCCACTTT. Encoded protein: CASSLITGRGSPLHF.